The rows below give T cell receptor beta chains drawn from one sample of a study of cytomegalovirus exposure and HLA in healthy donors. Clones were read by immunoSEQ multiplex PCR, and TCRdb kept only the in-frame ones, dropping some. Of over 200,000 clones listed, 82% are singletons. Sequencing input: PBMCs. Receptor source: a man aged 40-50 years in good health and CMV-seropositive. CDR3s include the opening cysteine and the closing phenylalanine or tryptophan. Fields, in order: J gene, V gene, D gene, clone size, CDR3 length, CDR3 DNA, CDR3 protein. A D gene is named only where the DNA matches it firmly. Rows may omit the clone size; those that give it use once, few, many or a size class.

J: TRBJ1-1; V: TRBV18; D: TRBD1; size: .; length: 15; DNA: TGTGCCAGCTCACCACCGGGACAGGGACCCACTGAAGCTTTCTTT; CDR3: CASSPPGQGPTEAFF
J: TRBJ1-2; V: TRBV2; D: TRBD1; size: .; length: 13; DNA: TGTGCCAGCAGGGGACAGGAGAACTATGGCTACACCTTC; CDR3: CASRGQENYGYTF
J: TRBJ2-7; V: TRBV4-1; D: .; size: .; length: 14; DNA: TGCGCCAGCAGCCAAGTAGTGCGGGACTACGAGCAGTACTTC; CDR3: CASSQVVRDYEQYF
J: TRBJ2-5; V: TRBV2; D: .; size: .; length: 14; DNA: TGTGCCAGCAGTGATCGCCTAGCTGCCTTGCCCCAGTACTTC; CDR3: CASSDRLAALPQYF
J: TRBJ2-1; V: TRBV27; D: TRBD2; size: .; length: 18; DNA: TGTGCCAGCAGTTTATTCCCCTCACAGCGGGAGCGCTACAATGAGCAGTTCTTC; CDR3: CASSLFPSQRERYNEQFF
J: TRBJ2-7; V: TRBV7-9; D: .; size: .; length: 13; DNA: TGTGCCAGCAGCTTAGCGGCAGCCTACGAGCAGTACTTC; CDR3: CASSLAAAYEQYF
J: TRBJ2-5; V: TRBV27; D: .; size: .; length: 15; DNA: TGTGCCAGCAGTTTATCGGGACTCGGGGGAGAGACCCAGTACTTC; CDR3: CASSLSGLGGETQYF
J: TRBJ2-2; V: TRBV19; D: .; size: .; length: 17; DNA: TGTGCCAGTAGTATACGAAGGGGGGGGAAGGGCACCGGGGAGCTGTTTTTT; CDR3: CASSIRRGGKGTGELFF
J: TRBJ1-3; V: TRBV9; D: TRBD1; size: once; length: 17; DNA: TGTGCCAGCAGCCTTACTTGGGGACAGGGACCTGGAAACACCATATATTTT; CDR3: CASSLTWGQGPGNTIYF
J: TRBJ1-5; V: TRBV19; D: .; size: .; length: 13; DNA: TGTGCCAGTAGTCTACAGGGAAATCAGCCCCAGCATTTT; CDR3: CASSLQGNQPQHF
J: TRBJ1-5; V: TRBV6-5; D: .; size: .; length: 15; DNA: TGTGCCAGCAGCGAGGTGACTGATAGCAATCAGCCCCAGCATTTT; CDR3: CASSEVTDSNQPQHF
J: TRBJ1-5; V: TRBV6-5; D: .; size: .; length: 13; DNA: TGTGCCAGCAGTTACTCCCACAATCAGCCCCAGCATTTT; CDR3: CASSYSHNQPQHF
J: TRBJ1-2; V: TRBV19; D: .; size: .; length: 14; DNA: TGTGCCAGTAGTTCAGCGGAGGCAAATTATGGCTACACCTTC; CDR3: CASSSAEANYGYTF